Sequencing of this TCR beta chain was carried out in a study of identical twins. This clonotype occurred a few times. No antigen is known for it. Regarding the study as a whole: Where beta out-of-frame sequences were concerned, excess twin sharing was weaker. Insertions were fewer in abundant cord blood beta clonotypes, whereas memory repertoires showed none of this pattern.

All donors were healthy Caucasians. TCRdb analysed the 5' RACE reads with MiXCR anew, one entry per CDR3 protein. The data hold 400,000 to 600,000 distinct CDR3 sequences, with approximately 20% observed a single time. These data also formed part of another study, on yellow fever vaccine responses in identical twins. As that study records: Reportedly, the response of twins' T cells to the vaccine seemed partly convergent, partly personalized.

This clonotype originated in a woman aged 18-29 years in good health. The sequenced material came from CD4+ T cells sorted from blood.

CDR3 DNA sequence: TGTGCCAGCAGCTTAGGGTGGCCGGCCTACAATGAGCAGTTCTTC. Translating it yields CASSLGWPAYNEQFF. The rearrangement uses TRBV11-2 and TRBJ2-1; D is undetermined. Germline CDR1 SGHAT, CDR2 FQNNGV. This CDR3 comprises 15 residues. The V end lost 1 base, the J end lost 2 bases, and 9 bases lay between the germline ends.